This TCR beta chain was sequenced in a study of blood T cell repertoires in COVID-19. Turning to the study itself: The analysed material was cDNA or gDNA that came from T cells, B-cell-depleted T cells, or PBMCs.

This CDR3 region has 15 residues. The germline V gene encodes CDR1 SGHRS and CDR2 YFSETQ. V was cut by 3 bases and J by 3 bases, with 15 bases left in between. In the authors' methods: By means of reference gene primer amplification, nucleated cell counts were estimated. Libraries were prepared by immunoSEQ multiplex PCR; TCRdb keeps only in-frame clonotypes and omits some of them. V, J and clone size reflect that table, while D and trimming were determined from the DNA. The data show some 20,000 clones, with 80% to 90% seen just once and roughly 3.8% held by the top ten. This TCR derives from a man aged 50 to 59 with active COVID-19. The sample comprised peripheral blood. The chain carries TRBV5-1 and TRBJ2-5; unclear D gene. CDR3 nucleotides: TGCGCCAGCAGCTGGGCGAGCTTAATGAAAGAGACCCAGTACTTC. Amino acid sequence: CASSWASLMKETQYF.